The 26 T cell receptor beta chains listed next were all sequenced from one sample in a study of breast tumors, draining lymph nodes, adjacent tissues. TCRdb redid the calling of the multiplex PCR reads with MiXCR, one entry per CDR3 protein. The sample shows about 31,000 distinct CDR3 sequences, approximately 63% of them seen only once. Sequencing was done on a sample of breast tumor tissue. The origin of the receptors is a female donor with breast cancer. Some clones in this sample may be carry-over from other donors' samples.

The J gene is TRBJ2-3, the V gene TRBV5-6; 9 bases line up with TRBD1. The germline V gene has CDR1 SGHDT and CDR2 YYEEEE. CDR3 length: 18 residues. The J segment lost 0 bases and the V segment lost 2 bases, leaving 10 bases of the junction unmatched. The CDR3 coding sequence is TGTGCCAGCAGCTTCATGCGCCGGGACAGGGCGAGCACAGATACGCAGTATTTT. It encodes CASSFMRRDRASTDTQYF.

The gene calls are TRBV19 and TRBJ2-7; D not certain. Germline-derived CDR1 and CDR2 are LNHDA and SQIVND (reference sequence). V was cut by 4 bases and J by 6 bases, with 7 bases left in between. The CDR3 is 11 amino acids. This CDR3 is CASSTLGEQYF. The CDR3 DNA sequence: TGTGCCAGTAGTACCCTAGGCGAGCAGTACTTC.

The chain combines TRBV5-5 with TRBJ2-7, with 9 positions matching TRBD1. Unmatched junction bases numbered 8, after V lost 0 bases and J lost 7 bases. Per the germline V gene, CDR1 is SGHKS and CDR2 is YYEKEE (reference sequence). The CDR3 spans 15 residues. The CDR3 sequence: CASSLEGTGLREQYF. In nucleotides, the CDR3 is TGTGCCAGCAGCTTGGAAGGGACAGGGTTACGTGAGCAGTACTTC.

This clonotype was seen more than once but under ten times. The chain combines TRBV20-1 with TRBJ2-7; 7 nucleotides line up with TRBD1. V lost 6 bases, J lost 4 bases, and 3 bases stayed unmatched. Germline V gives CDR1 DFQATT, CDR2 SNEGSKA (reference sequence). CDR3 length: 11 residues. CDR3 residues: CSATGSYEQYF. The CDR3 DNA reads TGCAGTGCGACAGGGAGTTACGAGCAGTACTTC.

The table lists this clonotype with many counts. The chain carries TRBV19 and TRBJ2-2; possibly TRBD1 or TRBD2 for D (5 bases each). Looked up from germline, CDR1 is LNHDA and CDR2 is SQIVND (reference sequence). V dropped 3 bases and J dropped 3 bases, with 11 bases sitting between them. The CDR3 loop spans 15 amino acids. The CDR3 nucleotides are TGTGCCAGTAGTATGACTCCGGGACACACCGGGGAGCTGTTTTTT. Protein: CASSMTPGHTGELFF.

Comment on this clonotype: The limits of the CDR3 on the DNA are not certain, so only TCRdb's listed CDR3 is given. This rearrangement joins TRBV14 to TRBJ1-4; the table's D call of TRBD1 was not tested on the DNA. Termini included, the CDR3 measures 24 amino acids. The germline V gene encodes CDR1 SGHDN and CDR2 FVKESK. The CDR3 reads CASSIYLCSVEERLRPGANEKLFF.

This clonotype was counted a few times. This chain connects TRBV2 to TRBJ1-6, with TRBD1 identical over 9 bases. Germline CDR1 is SNHLY and CDR2 is FYNNEI. The CDR3 is 14 residues long. Germline trimming cut 7 bases from V and 8 bases from J; bases unmatched to any gene: 6. CDR3 in amino acids: CASKAGTGYSPLHF. The CDR3 nucleotides are TGTGCCAGCAAGGCCGGGACAGGGTATTCACCCCTCCACTTT.

The sample holds many counts of this clonotype. This rearrangement joins TRBV18 to TRBJ2-3; D remains ambiguous. Trimming took 3 bases from V and 4 from J, leaving 2 bases between them. Germline V gives CDR1 KGHSH, CDR2 LQKENI. This CDR3 region has 11 residues. Written as DNA, the CDR3 is TGTGCCAGCTCACCGTCAGATACGCAGTATTTT. It is translated as CASSPSDTQYF.

The chain carries TRBV6-6 and TRBJ2-7; 10 nucleotides line up with TRBD1. The length of the CDR3 is 15 residues. The V and J ends lost 7 bases and 2 bases, in that order; junction bases with no gene match: 8. CDR1 and CDR2 from the germline V gene are MNHNY and SVGAGI (reference sequence). The DNA of the CDR3 is TGTGCCAGCAATTATCCAGGACAGGGGGCCTACGAGCAGTACTTC. This gives the protein CASNYPGQGAYEQYF.

This clonotype appeared many times. The chain joins TRBV6-5 to TRBJ1-6, with D unresolved. CDR3 length: 15 amino acids. V lost 5 bases, J lost 6 bases, and 14 bases lay in between. Looked up from germline, CDR1 is MNHEY and CDR2 is SVGAGI. Written as DNA, the CDR3 is TGTGCCAGCAGTCCTCGGCCAGATGGTAATTCACCCCTCCACTTT. It codes for CASSPRPDGNSPLHF.

This clonotype was counted at least ten times. The V and J genes are TRBV5-8 and TRBJ2-2; no definite D call. V dropped 2 bases and J dropped 0 bases, with 11 bases sitting between them. The germline V gene encodes CDR1 SGHTS and CDR2 YDEGEE. The CDR3 is 16 amino acids. The CDR3 loop is CASSLGGFANTGELFF. In DNA, the CDR3 is TGTGCCAGCAGCTTAGGTGGGTTCGCGAACACCGGGGAGCTGTTTTTT.

V is TRBV27 and J is TRBJ2-4; 7 bases fit TRBD1. This CDR3 has 14 residues. From germline, CDR1 is MNHEY and CDR2 SMNVEV (reference sequence). V lost 6 bases to trimming and J lost 3 bases; unmatched junction nucleotides: 5. The CDR3 region is CASSPTGNKNIQYF. CDR3 in DNA: TGTGCCAGCAGCCCGACAGGGAACAAAAACATTCAGTACTTC.

The chain employs TRBV6-1 and TRBJ2-5, with D perhaps being TRBD1 or TRBD2 (6 bases each). The germline V and J ends were trimmed by 1 base and 5 bases, with 17 bases remaining between them. From germline, CDR1 is MNHNS and CDR2 SASEGT. There are 16 residues in the CDR3. CDR3 DNA: TGTGCCAGCAGTGAAGAAGCGGGTGGGGGCGCGGAGACCCAGTACTTC. Translation: CASSEEAGGGAETQYF.

This clonotype is labeled medium-sized. The chain couples TRBV9 to TRBJ2-1; TRBD2 agrees at 9 bases. CDR1 is SGDLS, CDR2 YYNGEE, per germline. Germline trimming cut 3 bases from V and 5 bases from J; bases unmatched to any gene: 9. There are 16 residues in the CDR3. Here the CDR3 reads CASSARNSGGNNEQFF. In DNA, the CDR3 is TGTGCCAGCAGCGCCCGGAATAGCGGGGGAAACAATGAGCAGTTCTTC.

With respect to this clonotype: A clone one base away is much larger, so this may be a read error. The CDR3 here is CASSHALAYYGYIF. The CDR3 DNA reads as TGTGCCAGCAGTCACGCGCTTGCGTACTATGGCTACATCTTC. The chain joins TRBV6-1 to TRBJ1-2; D unresolved. The germline V gene has CDR1 MNHNS and CDR2 SASEGT. The CDR3 loop spans 14 amino acids.

This chain connects TRBV20-1 to TRBJ2-7, with a possible D match to TRBD1 (5 bases). Looked up from germline, CDR1 is DFQATT and CDR2 is SNEGSKA (reference sequence). The CDR3 has 14 amino acids. V shed 0 bases and J shed 2 bases, with 11 bases lying between them. The CDR3 coding sequence is TGCAGTGCTAGAGAGAACAGGCCCCCCTACGAGCAGTACTTC. This translates into CSARENRPPYEQYF.

This chain connects TRBV2 to TRBJ1-5; tentative D call: TRBD1 (6 bases). V was cut by 4 bases and J by 1 base, with 8 bases left in between. Looked up from germline, CDR1 is SNHLY and CDR2 is FYNNEI. The CDR3 sequence is 14 residues long. CDR3: CASSGGQSNQPQHF. In DNA, the CDR3 is TGTGCCAGCAGTGGAGGACAGAGCAATCAGCCCCAGCATTTT.

This clonotype has a count of ten or more. The V gene is TRBV19, the J gene TRBJ1-6; D ambiguous. CDR1 is LNHDA and CDR2 is SQIVND in the germline V gene (reference sequence). The CDR3 loop spans 14 amino acids. The V gene lost 7 bases and the J gene lost 3 bases, with 10 bases spanning the gap. In DNA form, the CDR3 reads TGTGCCAGTAAAGAGGGTGGCTATAATTCACCCCTCCACTTT. Protein product: CASKEGGYNSPLHF.

The J gene is TRBJ2-7, the V gene TRBV5-1; D remains unclear. CDR1 and CDR2 from the germline V gene are SGHRS and YFSETQ. CDR3 length equals 14 residues. The V end was cut by 0 bases, the J end by 2 bases, with 9 bases between. CDR3 in DNA: TGCGCCAGCAGCTTGGAGTCATTAGCCTACGAGCAGTACTTC. This codes for CASSLESLAYEQYF.

This clonotype was seen only a few times. The rearrangement uses TRBV20-1 and TRBJ1-2, with D tentatively TRBD1 (5 bases). Trimming took off 3 bases at V and 1 base at J, with 9 bases between the two ends. The CDR3 is made up of 13 amino acids. Looked up from germline, CDR1 is DFQATT and CDR2 is SNEGSKA (reference sequence). The CDR3 loop reads CSARTGGNYGYTF. CDR3 DNA sequence: TGCAGTGCTAGGACTGGGGGTAACTATGGCTACACCTTC.

At least ten counts were recorded for this clonotype. This chain links TRBV19 with TRBJ1-4, with D perhaps matching TRBD1 (5 bases). The CDR3 is made up of 14 amino acids. Germline assignment: CDR1 LNHDA and CDR2 SQIVND (reference sequence). V lost 5 bases and J lost 10, with 17 bases in between. The CDR3 sequence is CASSPGRQGGKLFF. The CDR3 DNA follows: TGTGCCAGTAGTCCGGGACGGCAAGGTGGAAAACTGTTTTTT.

This clonotype was counted a few times. V gene TRBV7-2 combines with J gene TRBJ2-7, with D possibly matching TRBD2 (6 bases). The V end was cut by 3 bases, the J end by 9 bases, with 18 bases between. CDR3 length: 14 amino acids. Germline V gene data show CDR1 as SGHTA and CDR2 as FQGNSA. The CDR3: CASSLDGTLGAQYF. In DNA form, the CDR3 reads TGTGCCAGCAGCTTGGATGGGACTCTCGGTGCGCAGTACTTC.

This chain connects TRBV12-5 to TRBJ2-3; D call uncertain. Germline-derived CDR1 and CDR2 are LGHNT and FRNRAP. Between the trimmed V and J ends, which lost 3 bases and 2 bases, there was a span of 9 bases. This CDR3 is 14 amino acids long. The CDR3: CASGFERDTDTQYF. The CDR3 DNA reads TGTGCTAGTGGTTTCGAGAGAGACACAGATACGCAGTATTTT.

This clonotype appeared many times. V usage is TRBV18 and J usage is TRBJ2-1, with D unresolved. The CDR3 runs to 12 residues. Germline lookup yields CDR1 KGHSH and CDR2 LQKENI. The ends were cut back, 3 bases at V and 6 bases at J, with 6 bases in the middle. The DNA of the CDR3 is TGTGCCAGCTCACCGTCTCGCAATGAGCAGTTCTTC. It specifies CASSPSRNEQFF.

This clonotype has a single count. V usage is TRBV29-1 and J usage is TRBJ1-2; the D gene is possibly TRBD1 (5 bases). Per the germline V gene, CDR1 is SQVTM and CDR2 is ANQGSEA. Trimming cost V 3 bases and J 7 bases, with 12 bases left between them. This CDR3 spans 12 amino acids. The CDR3 reads CSVDRGDGGYTF. CDR3 sequence (DNA): TGCAGCGTTGATAGAGGGGACGGTGGCTACACCTTC. Looking up the rest from reference TRBV29-1 and TRBJ1-2 gives the full variable domain: SAVISQKPSRDICQRGTSLTIQCQVDSQVTMMFWYRQQPGQSLTLIATANQGSEATYESGFVIDKFPISRPNLTFSTLTVSNMSPEDSSIYLCSVDRGDGGYTFGSGTRLTVV.

As for this clonotype: The junction departs from the called germline gene at one end, perhaps through a read error. CDR3 sequence (DNA): TGCGCCAGCAGCCAGGACCCATACTACGAGCAGTACTTC. Translation: CASSQDPYYEQYF. The rearrangement joins TRBV3-1 to TRBJ2-7, with D hard to call. Germline CDR1 LGHDT, CDR2 YNNKEL (reference sequence). This CDR3 is built from 13 residues.